The subject of this entry is one TCR beta chain. The antigen is unknown. Germline V gives CDR1 KGHSH, CDR2 LQKENI. The CDR3 extends over 15 amino acids. V was pared by 6 bases and J by 0 bases, with 14 bases between. Clones were sequenced by immunoSEQ multiplex PCR, and TCRdb holds only the in-frame ones, with some missing. The table has 350,000 to 400,000 clones, about 88% seen once. This sample was taken from a study of Ad26.COV2.S vaccination and SARS-CoV-2 variants. Described treatment: 15 to 20 received Ad26.COV2.S at low or high dose, single or two shots; 5 received placebo; per-sample allocation not given. Sampling was performed 63 days after the first vaccine or placebo injection. Findings and limits, study-wide: The analyses of TCR breadth and depth may have understated the size of total T cell responses.

The rearrangement links TRBV18 to TRBJ1-1; D gene ambiguous. The TCR sequence derives from a person between 18 and 59 years old who received the Ad26.COV2.S COVID-19 vaccine or a placebo. Sequencing used peripheral blood, obtained in a trial of Ad26.COV2.S vaccine versus placebo. CDR3 DNA sequence: TGTGCCAGCTCGACCACCGAAAGGTTGAACACTGAAGCTTTCTTT. It translates to CASSTTERLNTEAFF. Filled out from reference TRBV18 and TRBJ1-1, the complete variable domain reads NAGVMQNPRHLVRRRGQEARLRCSPMKGHSHVYWYRQLPEEGLKFMVYLQKENIIDESGMPKERFSAEFPKEGPSILRIQQVVRGDSAAYFCASSTTERLNTEAFFGQGTRLTVV.